This TCR beta chain came from a study of cytomegalovirus exposure and HLA in healthy donors. Study-wide findings and caveats: Listed as cytomegalovirus-associated were 164 TCR beta chains. For most TCR sequences rarity was the rule, although some public TCRs occurred in many donors.

About this clone: What it recognizes is unknown.

This CDR3 spans 14 amino acids. CDR1 and CDR2 from the germline V gene are SEHNR and FQNEAQ (reference sequence). The V and J ends lost 2 bases and 5 bases respectively, with 9 bases between them. PCR was performed using 60 Vbeta and 13 Jbeta primers. Using immunoSEQ multiplex PCR, the repertoire was profiled, and TCRdb retains in-frame clones only, with some absent. In the table there are approximately 120,000 clones, approximately 71% of which are singletons. The chain uses TRBV7-9 and TRBJ1-4; D is unclear. Material: PBMCs. This receptor was obtained from a woman aged 70-85 years in good health and CMV-seropositive. As DNA, the CDR3 is TGTGCCAGCAGCTTAAGTCCGGGAAATGAAAAACTGTTTTTT. Protein: CASSLSPGNEKLFF.